These T cell receptor beta chains were read from a single sample in a study of T cells in Graves' hyperthyroidism and ophthalmopathy. TCRdb reanalysed the multiplex PCR reads using MiXCR and keeps one entry per CDR3 protein. This sample carries about 250,000 distinct CDR3 sequences, almost 25% of them seen once, and the ten largest clones take approximately 32%. Sequenced: blood. Every receptor here comes from a middle-aged woman with Graves' ophthalmopathy. Each CDR3 is given with its conserved first and last residue. The D gene is left open where the match is weak. Clone size is given for some rows only: seen once, a few or many times, or a class if the clone is expanded.

>TRBJ2-2|-|TRBV7-8|16|few
TGTGCCAGCAGCCTCGGGACGTCCCCCGACACCGGGGAGCTGTTTTTT
CASSLGTSPDTGELFF
>TRBJ2-7|-|TRBV20-1|11|many
TGCAGTGCTCCTCAGGGCTACGAGCAGTACTTC
CSAPQGYEQYF
>TRBJ2-4|-|TRBV28|13|many
TGTGCCAGCAAGGGGTTGCTGAAGGACATTCAGTACTTC
CASKGLLKDIQYF
>TRBJ2-7|-|TRBV6-5|14|many
TGTGCCAGCAGTCCCCGCGGAGGGGGCTACGAGCAGTACTTC
CASSPRGGGYEQYF
>TRBJ1-6|-|TRBV4-2|13|many
TGTGCCAGCAGCCCGACGCATGGTTCACCCCTCCACTTT
CASSPTHGSPLHF
>TRBJ1-5|-|TRBV5-6|14|many
TGTGCCAGCAGCTTGTTTTCGCTGAATCAGCCCCAGCATTTT
CASSLFSLNQPQHF
>TRBJ1-2|TRBD1|TRBV28|15|few
TGTGCCAGCAGTTTGGAACAGGGGATTTGGTATGGCTACACCTTC
CASSLEQGIWYGYTF
>TRBJ1-5|-|TRBV28|14|many
TGTGCCAGCAGGCAAGGGGACAGCAATCAGCCCCAGCATTTT
CASRQGDSNQPQHF
>TRBJ2-2|TRBD1|TRBV6-1|14|-
TGTGCCAGCAGGCGGACAGGGAACACCGGGGAGCTGTTTTTT
CASRRTGNTGELFF
>TRBJ1-5|-|TRBV28|14|-
TGTGCCAGCAGGTGGGGCTTGGGCAATCAGCCCCAGCATTTT
CASRWGLGNQPQHF
>TRBJ2-7|-|TRBV6-1|11|many
TGTGCCAGCAGAAGCGCCTACGAGCAGTACTTC
CASRSAYEQYF
>TRBJ2-7|TRBD2|TRBV28|14|few
TGTGCCAGCAGTTACGCAGCGGGAGGGCCCAAGCAGTACTTC
CASSYAAGGPKQYF
>TRBJ1-2|-|TRBV18|13|many
TGTGCCAGCTCACCGCAGGGAAGGAGGGGCTACACCTTC
CASSPQGRRGYTF
>TRBJ2-7|-|TRBV2|16|many
TGTGCCAGCAGTGAAGATCAGGGAATCCAATCCTACGAGCAGTACTTC
CASSEDQGIQSYEQYF
>TRBJ2-5|-|TRBV5-1|15|-
TGCGCCAGCAGCTTGGGTGTGGGGAGACAAGAGACCCAGTACTTC
CASSLGVGRQETQYF
>TRBJ2-7|-|TRBV20-1|12|many
TGCAGTGCTACGGGGGACAGACACGAGCAGTACTTC
CSATGDRHEQYF
>TRBJ1-1|-|TRBV6-5|14|many
TGTGCCAGCAGAAACACAGGGTTTGACACTGAAGCTTTCTTT
CASRNTGFDTEAFF
>TRBJ1-2|TRBD1|TRBV28|15|-
TGTGCCAGCAGTCCCCTAAGTGGGGACAGGGTGCGCTACACCTTC
CASSPLSGDRVRYTF
>TRBJ2-7|-|TRBV9|15|many
TGTGCCAGCAGCGCCGAGGAGGGACCCACTTACGAGCAGTACTTC
CASSAEEGPTYEQYF
>TRBJ2-5|TRBD1|TRBV6-2/TRBV6-3|13|-
TGTGCCAGCGGGACAGGGTCGGATGAGACCCAGTACTTC
CASGTGSDETQYF
>TRBJ1-5|-|TRBV28|12|many
TGTGCCAGCAGTTTCCTCAATCAGCCCCAGCATTTT
CASSFLNQPQHF
>TRBJ2-2|TRBD2|TRBV19|15|many
TGTGCCAGTAGTATCCTAGCGGGAGTCCCCGGGGAGCTGTTTTTT
CASSILAGVPGELFF
>TRBJ1-1|-|TRBV2|16|few
TGTGCCAGCAGTGAAGGGCCAGGGGATGGGAACACTGAAGCTTTCTTT
CASSEGPGDGNTEAFF
>TRBJ2-7|-|TRBV5-1|13|many
TGCGCCAGCAGCCAGACCCCGTTAATAGAGCAGTACTTC
CASSQTPLIEQYF
>TRBJ2-2|-|TRBV10-1|15|many
TGCGCCAGCAGTGAGTTCAACAGCCCCACCGGGGAGCTGTTTTTT
CASSEFNSPTGELFF
>TRBJ2-7|TRBD2|TRBV5-1|14|many
TGCGCCAGCAGCCCTAGAGGGAGGGAATACGAGCAGTACTTC
CASSPRGREYEQYF
>TRBJ2-5|TRBD2|TRBV7-8|19|-
TGTGCCAGCAGCGGGGGGAGCCCGGGACTAGAGGCTCGCAAGAGGTCCCAGTACTTC
CASSGGSPGLEARKRSQYF
>TRBJ2-2|TRBD2|TRBV12-3/TRBV12-4|17|many
TGTGCCAGCAGTTTAGCCTCTAGCGGGATTAACACCGGGGAGCTGTTTTTT
CASSLASSGINTGELFF
>TRBJ2-2|-|TRBV5-1|13|many
TGCGCCAGCAGCTTGCGAGGGATCGGGGAGCTGTTTTTT
CASSLRGIGELFF
>TRBJ2-4|TRBD1|TRBV6-2/TRBV6-3|16|few
TGTGCCAGCAGTTACGGTCGAATAGGACAGGGAAGTATTCAGTACTTC
CASSYGRIGQGSIQYF
>TRBJ1-2|-|TRBV12-3/TRBV12-4|13|many
TGTGCCAGCAGTTTAGACCCAACCTATGGCTACACCTTC
CASSLDPTYGYTF
>TRBJ2-7|-|TRBV15|13|many
TGTGCCACCGGACAGGACTACATTTACGAGCAGTACTTC
CATGQDYIYEQYF
>TRBJ2-7|TRBD2|TRBV20-1|14|many
TGCAGTGCTAGAGACCTGACTAGCGCCTACGAGCAGTACTTC
CSARDLTSAYEQYF
>TRBJ1-1|-|TRBV6-1|16|-
TGTGCCAGCACTGGGGGAGCAGGGAACATGAACACTGAAGCTTTCTTT
CASTGGAGNMNTEAFF
>TRBJ2-2|-|TRBV30|13|-
TGTGCCTGGAGTGTACAAGGGGTCGGGGAGCTGTTTTTT
CAWSVQGVGELFF
>TRBJ2-7|-|TRBV28|16|many
TGTGCCAGCAGTTCGCCCGGGGAGGTGGGATACTACGAGCAGTACTTC
CASSSPGEVGYYEQYF
>TRBJ2-7|TRBD2|TRBV28|14|many
TGTGCCAGCAGACCGACGGGACTAGCCTACGAGCAGTACTTC
CASRPTGLAYEQYF
>TRBJ2-4|TRBD1|TRBV20-1|13|many
TGCAGTGCACCTCTGACAGGGTTGAACATTCAGTACTTC
CSAPLTGLNIQYF
>TRBJ2-6|-|TRBV3-1|17|few
TGTGCCAGCAGCCTCTCCTCAGGTGGCTCTGGGGCCAACGTCCTGACTTTC
CASSLSSGGSGANVLTF